Included here is one T cell receptor beta chain sequence, with context. In the original analysis: Amplification of reference gene primers provided the estimated nucleated cell counts. Assay: immunoSEQ multiplex PCR; the TCRdb copy retains only in-frame clones and omits some. D and trimming come from the DNA, and the V and J calls and clone size come from that table. The sample includes more than 200,000 clones, approximately 86% of them seen just once. The source of the sample is a study of blood T cell repertoires in COVID-19. At the level of the study: Some COVID-19 samples were acute and others convalescent; all came from the United States, Italy and Spain. T cells, B-cell-depleted T cells, or PBMCs supplied cDNA or gDNA.

Sequencing was done on a sample of peripheral blood. This receptor was taken from a man younger than 40 with active or convalescent COVID-19.

CDR3 loop: CASSLAGLAGHNEQFF. CDR3 in DNA: TGTGCCAGCAGCTTGGCGGGACTAGCGGGGCACAATGAGCAGTTCTTC. This chain joins TRBV7-9 and TRBJ2-1; 13 bases align to TRBD2. The germline V gene has CDR1 SEHNR and CDR2 FQNEAQ (reference sequence). Losses at the gene ends were 3 bases for V and 5 bases for J; bases not matched to a gene: 4. CDR3 length: 16 residues. The full variable domain, in which reference TRBV7-9 and TRBJ2-1 provide the parts outside the CDR3, is DTGVSQNPRHKITKRGQNVTFRCDPISEHNRLYWYRQTLGQGPEFLTYFQNEAQLEKSRLLSDRFSAERPKGSFSTLEIQRTEQGDSAMYLCASSLAGLAGHNEQFFGPGTRLTVL.